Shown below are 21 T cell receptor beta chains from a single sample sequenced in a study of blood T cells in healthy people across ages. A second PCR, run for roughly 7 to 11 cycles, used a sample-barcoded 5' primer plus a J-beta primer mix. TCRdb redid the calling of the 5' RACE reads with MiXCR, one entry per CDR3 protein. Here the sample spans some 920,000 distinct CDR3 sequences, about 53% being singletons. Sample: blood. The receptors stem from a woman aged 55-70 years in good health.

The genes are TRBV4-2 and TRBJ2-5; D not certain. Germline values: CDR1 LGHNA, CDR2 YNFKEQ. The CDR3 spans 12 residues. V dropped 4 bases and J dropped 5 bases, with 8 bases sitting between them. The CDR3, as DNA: TGTGCCAGCAGCCGCCCCTCGGAGACCCAGTACTTC. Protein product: CASSRPSETQYF.

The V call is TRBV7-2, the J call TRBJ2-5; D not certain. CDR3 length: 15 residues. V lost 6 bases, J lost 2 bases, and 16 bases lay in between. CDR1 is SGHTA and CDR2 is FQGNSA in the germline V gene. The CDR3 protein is CASRFGRTVQETQYF. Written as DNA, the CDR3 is TGTGCCAGCAGATTCGGACGTACCGTTCAAGAGACCCAGTACTTC.

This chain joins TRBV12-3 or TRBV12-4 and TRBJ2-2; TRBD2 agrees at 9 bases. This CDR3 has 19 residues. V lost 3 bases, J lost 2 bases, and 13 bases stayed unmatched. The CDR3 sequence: CASSFSLSSSGVNTGELFF. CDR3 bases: TGTGCCAGCAGTTTCTCATTGTCATCTAGCGGGGTAAACACCGGGGAGCTGTTTTTT.

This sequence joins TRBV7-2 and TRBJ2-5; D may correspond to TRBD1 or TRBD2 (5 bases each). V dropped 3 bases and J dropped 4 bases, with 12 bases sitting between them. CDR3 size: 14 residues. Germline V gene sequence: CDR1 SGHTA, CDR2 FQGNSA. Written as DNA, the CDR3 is TGTGCCAGCAGCTTGGGGGTTCTAGGAGAGACCCAGTACTTC. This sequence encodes CASSLGVLGETQYF.

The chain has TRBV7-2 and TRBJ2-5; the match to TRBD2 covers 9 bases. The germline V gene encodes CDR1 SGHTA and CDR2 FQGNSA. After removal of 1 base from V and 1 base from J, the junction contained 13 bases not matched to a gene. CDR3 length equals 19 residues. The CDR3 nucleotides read TGTGCCAGCAGCTTAGGTGTCCTAGCGGGAACGCAACTCCAAGAGACCCAGTACTTC. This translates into CASSLGVLAGTQLQETQYF. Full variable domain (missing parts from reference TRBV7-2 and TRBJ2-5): GAGVSQSPSNKVTEKGKDVELRCDPISGHTALYWYRQSLGQGLEFLIYFQGNSAPDKSGLPSDRFSAERTGGSVSTLTIQRTQQEDSAVYLCASSLGVLAGTQLQETQYFGPGTRLLVL.

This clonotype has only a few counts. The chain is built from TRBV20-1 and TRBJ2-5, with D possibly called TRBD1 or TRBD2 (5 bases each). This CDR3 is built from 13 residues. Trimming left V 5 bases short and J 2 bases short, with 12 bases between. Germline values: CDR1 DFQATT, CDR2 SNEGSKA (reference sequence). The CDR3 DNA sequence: TGCAGTGCTTACGGGGCGTCACAAGAGACCCAGTACTTC. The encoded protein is CSAYGASQETQYF.

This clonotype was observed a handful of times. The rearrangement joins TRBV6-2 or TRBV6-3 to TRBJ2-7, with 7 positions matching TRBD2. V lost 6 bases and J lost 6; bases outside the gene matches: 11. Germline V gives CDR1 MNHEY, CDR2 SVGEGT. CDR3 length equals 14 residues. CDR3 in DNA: TGTGCCAGCAGCTGGGCTAGCGGAGCTATCGAGCAGTACTTC. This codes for CASSWASGAIEQYF.

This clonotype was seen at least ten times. Written as DNA, the CDR3 is TGTGCCATCAGTGAGTCGGGGGGGCAAGTTTCCTACGAGCAGTACTTC. Encoded protein: CAISESGGQVSYEQYF. The J gene is TRBJ2-7, the V gene TRBV10-3, with a weak D call TRBD2 (7 bases). The germline V gene has CDR1 ENHRY and CDR2 SYGVKD. V was pared by 0 bases and J by 1 base, with 13 bases between. The CDR3 contains 16 residues.

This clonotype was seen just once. CDR3 nucleotide sequence: TGTGCCAGCAGTTACGGAGCCGGGACTAGCTATTACAATGAGCAGTTCTTC. Translated: CASSYGAGTSYYNEQFF. This chain links TRBV6-5 with TRBJ2-1; TRBD2 matches at 9 bases. CDR1 is MNHEY, CDR2 SVGAGI, per germline. There are 17 residues in the CDR3. Trimming took 2 bases from V and 4 from J; bases not matched to a gene: 9.

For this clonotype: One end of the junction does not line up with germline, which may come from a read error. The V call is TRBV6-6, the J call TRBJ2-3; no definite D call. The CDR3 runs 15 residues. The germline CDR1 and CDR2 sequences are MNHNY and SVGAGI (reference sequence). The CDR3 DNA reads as TGTGCCAGCAGTCCGCACTCCTCTCGCACGGATACGCAGTATTTT. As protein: CASSPHSSRTDTQYF.

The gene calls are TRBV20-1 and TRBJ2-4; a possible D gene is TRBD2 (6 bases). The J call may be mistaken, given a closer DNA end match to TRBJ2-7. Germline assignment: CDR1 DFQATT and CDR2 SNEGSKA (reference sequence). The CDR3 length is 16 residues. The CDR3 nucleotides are TGCAGTGCTAGGAGTCCGGTCGCTCCCGGGGGAAACGAGCAGTACTTC. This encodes CSARSPVAPGGNEQYF.

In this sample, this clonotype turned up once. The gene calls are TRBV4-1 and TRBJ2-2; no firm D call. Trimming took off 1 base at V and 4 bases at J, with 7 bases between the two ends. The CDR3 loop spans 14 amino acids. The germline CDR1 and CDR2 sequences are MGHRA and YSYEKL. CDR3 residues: CASSQAPLTGELFF. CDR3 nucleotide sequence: TGCGCCAGCAGCCAAGCCCCCCTCACCGGGGAGCTGTTTTTT.

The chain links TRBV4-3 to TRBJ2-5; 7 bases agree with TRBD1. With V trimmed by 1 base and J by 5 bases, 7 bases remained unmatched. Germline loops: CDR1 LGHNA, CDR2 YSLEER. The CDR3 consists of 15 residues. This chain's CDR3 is CASSQGRGKRETQYF. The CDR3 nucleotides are TGCGCCAGCAGCCAAGGCAGGGGGAAGCGTGAGACCCAGTACTTC.

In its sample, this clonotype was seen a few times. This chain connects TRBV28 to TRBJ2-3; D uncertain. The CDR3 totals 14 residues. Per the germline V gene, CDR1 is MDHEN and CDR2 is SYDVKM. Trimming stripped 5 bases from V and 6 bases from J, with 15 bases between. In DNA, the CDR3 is TGTGCCAGCAGTACCCAGACTCCCTCGGATACGCAGTATTTT. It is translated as CASSTQTPSDTQYF. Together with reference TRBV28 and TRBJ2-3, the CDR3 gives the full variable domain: DVKVTQSSRYLVKRTGEKVFLECVQDMDHENMFWYRQDPGLGLRLIYFSYDVKMKEKGDIPEGYSVSREKKERFSLILESASTNQTSMYLCASSTQTPSDTQYFGPGTRLTVL.

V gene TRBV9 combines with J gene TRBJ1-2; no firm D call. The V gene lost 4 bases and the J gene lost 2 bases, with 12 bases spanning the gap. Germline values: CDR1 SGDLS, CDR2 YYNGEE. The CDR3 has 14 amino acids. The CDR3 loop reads CASSPQVGNYGYTF. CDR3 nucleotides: TGTGCCAGCAGCCCGCAGGTGGGGAACTATGGCTACACCTTC.

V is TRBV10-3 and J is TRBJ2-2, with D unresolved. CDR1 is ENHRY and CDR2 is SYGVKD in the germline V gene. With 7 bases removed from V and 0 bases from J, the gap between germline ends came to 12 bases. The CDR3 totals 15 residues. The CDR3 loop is CAIKQAMANTGELFF. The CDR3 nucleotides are TGTGCCATCAAGCAGGCCATGGCGAACACCGGGGAGCTGTTTTTT.

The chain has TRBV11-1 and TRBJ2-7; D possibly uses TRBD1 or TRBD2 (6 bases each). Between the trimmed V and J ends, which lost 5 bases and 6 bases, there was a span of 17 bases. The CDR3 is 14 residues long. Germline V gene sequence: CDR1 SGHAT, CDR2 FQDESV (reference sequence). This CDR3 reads CASSPYRDGGEQYF. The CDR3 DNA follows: TGTGCCAGCAGCCCTTACAGGGACGGGGGCGAGCAGTACTTC.

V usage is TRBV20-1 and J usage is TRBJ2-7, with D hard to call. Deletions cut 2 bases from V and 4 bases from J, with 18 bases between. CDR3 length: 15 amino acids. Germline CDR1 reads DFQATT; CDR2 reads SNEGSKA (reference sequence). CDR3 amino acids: CSARSSRAGDYEQYF. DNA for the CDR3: TGCAGTGCTAGATCCTCAAGGGCAGGAGATTACGAGCAGTACTTC.

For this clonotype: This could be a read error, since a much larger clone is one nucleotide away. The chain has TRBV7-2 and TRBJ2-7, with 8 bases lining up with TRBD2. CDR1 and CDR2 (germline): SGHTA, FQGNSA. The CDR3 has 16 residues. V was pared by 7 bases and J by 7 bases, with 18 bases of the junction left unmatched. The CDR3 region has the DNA TGTGCCAGCACTCTAAACCCGGGACTAGTATCCGGTGAGCAGTACTTC. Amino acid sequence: CASTLNPGLVSGEQYF.

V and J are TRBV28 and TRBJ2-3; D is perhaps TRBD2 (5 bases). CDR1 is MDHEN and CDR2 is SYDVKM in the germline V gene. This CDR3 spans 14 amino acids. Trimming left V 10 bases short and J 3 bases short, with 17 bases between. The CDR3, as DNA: TGTGCCACCAGGCCGCTGAGGGCGACAGATACGCAGTATTTT. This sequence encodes CATRPLRATDTQYF.

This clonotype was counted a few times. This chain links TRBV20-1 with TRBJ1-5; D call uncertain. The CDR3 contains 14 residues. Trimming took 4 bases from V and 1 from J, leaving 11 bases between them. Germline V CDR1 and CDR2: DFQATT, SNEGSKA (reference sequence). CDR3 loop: CSAIRAASNQPQHF. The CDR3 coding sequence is TGCAGTGCTATTCGGGCAGCCAGCAATCAGCCCCAGCATTTT.